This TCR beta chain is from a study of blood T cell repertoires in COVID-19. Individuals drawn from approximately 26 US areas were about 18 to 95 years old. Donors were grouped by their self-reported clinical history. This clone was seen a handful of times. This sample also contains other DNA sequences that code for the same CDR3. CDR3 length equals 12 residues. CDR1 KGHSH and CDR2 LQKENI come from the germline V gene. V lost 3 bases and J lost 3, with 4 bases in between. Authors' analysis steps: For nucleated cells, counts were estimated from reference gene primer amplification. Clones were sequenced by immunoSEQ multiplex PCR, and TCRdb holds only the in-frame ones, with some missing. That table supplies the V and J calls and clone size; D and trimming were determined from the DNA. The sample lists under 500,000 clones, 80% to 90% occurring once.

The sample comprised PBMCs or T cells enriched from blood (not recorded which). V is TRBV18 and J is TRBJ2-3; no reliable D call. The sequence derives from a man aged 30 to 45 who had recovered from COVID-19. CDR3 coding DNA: TGTGCCAGCTCACCTACTACAGATACGCAGTATTTT. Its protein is CASSPTTDTQYF.